This entry concerns a single T cell receptor beta chain. The antigen is unknown. Using immunoSEQ multiplex PCR, the repertoire was profiled, and TCRdb retains in-frame clones only, with some absent. The repertoire holds under 70,000 clones, with 85% to 95% as singletons. This entry is derived from a study of lymphopenia after photon versus proton radiotherapy. Notes on the study in general: Oligoclonal CD8+ Temra expansion after nadir drove photon patients' diversity drop. A bigger post-nadir fall in TCR diversity correlated inversely with survival time in deceased patients. Proton therapy kept repertoires fairly stable, unlike photons, which gained effector/memory cells.

The CDR3 length is 13 residues. Per the germline V gene, CDR1 is SGHRS and CDR2 is YFSETQ. Trimming pared 2 bases from V and 2 bases from J, leaving 7 bases between. The receptor comes from a woman aged 40 to 50 with cholangiocarcinoma. Sequencing used peripheral blood, obtained from a patient treated with photon-based radiotherapy. This chain connects TRBV5-1 to TRBJ1-1; unclear D gene. The CDR3 is CASSFAGNTEAFF. As DNA, the CDR3 is TGCGCCAGCAGCTTTGCGGGAAACACTGAAGCTTTCTTT.